This T cell receptor beta chain appears in the sequencing data of a study of shared clonotypes between healthy human individuals. Study-level background: Three plates were used per donor for CD4 naive, three for CD4 memory, two for CD8 naive and one for CD8 memory.

The sample holds one count of this clone. Selected positively for CCR7 and CD45RO-negative, naive CD8 cells excluded terminally differentiated effector memory CD45RA+ cells. Everyone who donated was a Caucasian adult who lived in Nashville, Tennessee. Genomic DNA (from each subset) was split evenly across several immunoSEQ plates. Assay: immunoSEQ multiplex PCR; the TCRdb copy retains only in-frame clones and omits some. The repertoire has around 2,000,000 clones, 85% to 95% of them found once; the top ten carry less than 1.5%. The receptor was isolated from a man younger than 35 in good health. Material for sequencing was naive CD8+ T cells sorted from blood.

DNA for the CDR3: TGTGCCAGCAGCTTAGATAGGTCCCATGAGCAGTTCTTC. As protein: CASSLDRSHEQFF. V is TRBV7-9 and J is TRBJ2-1; no firm D call. This CDR3 region has 13 residues. V lost 1 base to trimming and J lost 8 bases, with 9 bases between them. Germline V gene lookup returns CDR1 SEHNR and CDR2 FQNEAQ (reference sequence).